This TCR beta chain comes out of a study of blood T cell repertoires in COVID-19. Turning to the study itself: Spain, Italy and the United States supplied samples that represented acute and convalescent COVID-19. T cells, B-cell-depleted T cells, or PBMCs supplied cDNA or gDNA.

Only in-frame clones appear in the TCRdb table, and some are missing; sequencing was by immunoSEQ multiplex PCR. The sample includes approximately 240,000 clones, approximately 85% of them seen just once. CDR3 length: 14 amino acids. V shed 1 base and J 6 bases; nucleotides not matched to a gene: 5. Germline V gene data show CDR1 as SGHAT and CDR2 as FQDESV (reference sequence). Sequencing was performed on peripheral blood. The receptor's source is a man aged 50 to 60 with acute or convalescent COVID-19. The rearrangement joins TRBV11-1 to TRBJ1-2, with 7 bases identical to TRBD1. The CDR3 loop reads CASSLDRGVNGYTF. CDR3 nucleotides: TGTGCCAGCAGCTTAGACAGGGGAGTGAATGGCTACACCTTC.